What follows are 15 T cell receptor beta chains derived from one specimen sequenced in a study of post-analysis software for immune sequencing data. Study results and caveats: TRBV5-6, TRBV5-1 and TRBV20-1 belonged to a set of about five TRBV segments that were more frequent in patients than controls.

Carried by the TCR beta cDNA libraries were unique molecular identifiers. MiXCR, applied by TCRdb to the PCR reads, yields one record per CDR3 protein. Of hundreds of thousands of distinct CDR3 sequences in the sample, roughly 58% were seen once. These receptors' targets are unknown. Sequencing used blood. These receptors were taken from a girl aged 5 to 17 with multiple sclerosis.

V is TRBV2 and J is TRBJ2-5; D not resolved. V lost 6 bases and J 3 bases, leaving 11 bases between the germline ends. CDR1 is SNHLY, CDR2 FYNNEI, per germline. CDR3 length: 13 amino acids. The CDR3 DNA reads TGTGCCAGCAGGCTTGACGGTAAAGAGACCCAGTACTTC. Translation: CASRLDGKETQYF.

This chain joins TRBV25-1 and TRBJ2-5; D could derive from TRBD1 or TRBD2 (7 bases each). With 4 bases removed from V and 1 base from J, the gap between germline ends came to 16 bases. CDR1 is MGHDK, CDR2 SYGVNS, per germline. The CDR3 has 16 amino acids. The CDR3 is CASSVGGGPFQETQYF. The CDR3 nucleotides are TGTGCCAGCAGTGTGGGAGGGGGCCCGTTCCAAGAGACCCAGTACTTC. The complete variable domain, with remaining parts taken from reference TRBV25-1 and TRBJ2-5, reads EADIYQTPRYLVIGTGKKITLECSQTMGHDKMYWYQQDPGMELHLIHYSYGVNSTEKGDLSSESTVSRIRTEHFPLTLESARPSHTSQYLCASSVGGGPFQETQYFGPGTRLLVL.

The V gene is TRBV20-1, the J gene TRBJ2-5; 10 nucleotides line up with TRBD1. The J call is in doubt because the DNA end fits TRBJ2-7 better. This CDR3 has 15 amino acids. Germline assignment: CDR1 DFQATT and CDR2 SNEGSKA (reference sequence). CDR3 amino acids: CSARPQDRGVYEQYF. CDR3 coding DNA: TGCAGTGCTAGACCCCAGGACAGGGGGGTCTACGAGCAGTACTTC.

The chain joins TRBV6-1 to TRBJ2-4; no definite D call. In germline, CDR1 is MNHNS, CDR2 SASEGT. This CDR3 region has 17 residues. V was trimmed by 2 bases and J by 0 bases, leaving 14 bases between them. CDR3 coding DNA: TGTGCCAGCAGTGAATGGGGAAATCCTCTAGCCAAAAACATTCAGTACTTC. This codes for CASSEWGNPLAKNIQYF.

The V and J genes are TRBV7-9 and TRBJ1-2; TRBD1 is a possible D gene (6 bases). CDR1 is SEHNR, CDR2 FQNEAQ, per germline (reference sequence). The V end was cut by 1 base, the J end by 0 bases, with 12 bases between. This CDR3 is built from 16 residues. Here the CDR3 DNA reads TGTGCCAGCAGCTTAGACAGGAAGGGGGCTAACTATGGCTACACCTTC. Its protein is CASSLDRKGANYGYTF.

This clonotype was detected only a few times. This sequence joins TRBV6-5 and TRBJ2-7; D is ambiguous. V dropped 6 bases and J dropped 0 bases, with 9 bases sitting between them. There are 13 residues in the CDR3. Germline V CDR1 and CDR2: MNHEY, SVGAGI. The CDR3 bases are TGTGCCAGCAGGGTGACAAGCTCCTACGAGCAGTACTTC. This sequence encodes CASRVTSSYEQYF.

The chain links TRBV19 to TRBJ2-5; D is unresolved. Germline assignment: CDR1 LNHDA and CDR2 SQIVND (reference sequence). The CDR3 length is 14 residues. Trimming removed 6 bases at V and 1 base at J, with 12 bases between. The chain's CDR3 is CASRSRHLQETQYF. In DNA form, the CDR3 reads TGTGCCAGTAGATCTCGGCATCTCCAAGAGACCCAGTACTTC.

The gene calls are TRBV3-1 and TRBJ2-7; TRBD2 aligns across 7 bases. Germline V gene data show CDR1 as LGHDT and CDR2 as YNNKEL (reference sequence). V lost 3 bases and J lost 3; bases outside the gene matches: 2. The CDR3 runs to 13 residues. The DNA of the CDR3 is TGTGCCAGCAGCCATGGCGGGAGCTACGAGCAGTACTTC. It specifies CASSHGGSYEQYF.

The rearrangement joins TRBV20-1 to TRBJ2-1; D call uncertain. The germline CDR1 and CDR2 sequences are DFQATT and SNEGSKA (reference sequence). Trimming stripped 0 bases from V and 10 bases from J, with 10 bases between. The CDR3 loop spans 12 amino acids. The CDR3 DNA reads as TGCAGTGCTAGAGAGACATGGGTCGAGCAGTTCTTC. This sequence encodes CSARETWVEQFF.

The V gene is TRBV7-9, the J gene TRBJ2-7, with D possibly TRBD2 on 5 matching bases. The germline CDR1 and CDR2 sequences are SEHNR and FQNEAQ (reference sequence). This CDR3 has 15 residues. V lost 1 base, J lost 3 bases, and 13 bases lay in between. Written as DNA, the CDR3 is TGTGCCAGCAGCTTAGGGTCTAGCCGAGGCTACGAGCAGTACTTC. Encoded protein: CASSLGSSRGYEQYF.

CDR3 residues: CSATDGRTLLETQYF. CDR3 coding DNA: TGCAGTGCAACAGACGGCCGAACCTTATTGGAGACCCAGTACTTC. The chain links TRBV20-1 to TRBJ2-5; no clear D. The CDR3 consists of 15 residues. The V gene lost 6 bases and the J gene lost 5 bases, with 22 bases spanning the gap. Looked up from germline, CDR1 is DFQATT and CDR2 is SNEGSKA (reference sequence).

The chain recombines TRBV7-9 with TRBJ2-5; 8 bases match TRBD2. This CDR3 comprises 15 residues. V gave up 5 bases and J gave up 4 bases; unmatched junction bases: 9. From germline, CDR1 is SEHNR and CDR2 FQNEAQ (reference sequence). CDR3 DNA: TGTGCCAGCAGCACTAGCGGAGGGGGGAGAGAGACCCAGTACTTC. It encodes CASSTSGGGRETQYF.

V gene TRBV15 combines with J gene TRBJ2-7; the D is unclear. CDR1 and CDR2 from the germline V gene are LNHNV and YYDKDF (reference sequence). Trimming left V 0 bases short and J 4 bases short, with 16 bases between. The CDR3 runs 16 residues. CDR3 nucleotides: TGTGCCACCAGCAGAGATATCCTGTCAGCCACTTACGAGCAGTACTTC. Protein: CATSRDILSATYEQYF. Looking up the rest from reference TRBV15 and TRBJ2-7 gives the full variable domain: DAMVIQNPRYQVTQFGKPVTLSCSQTLNHNVMYWYQQKSSQAPKLLFHYYDKDFNNEADTPDNFQSRRPNTSFCFLDIRSPGLGDTAMYLCATSRDILSATYEQYFGPGTRLTVT.

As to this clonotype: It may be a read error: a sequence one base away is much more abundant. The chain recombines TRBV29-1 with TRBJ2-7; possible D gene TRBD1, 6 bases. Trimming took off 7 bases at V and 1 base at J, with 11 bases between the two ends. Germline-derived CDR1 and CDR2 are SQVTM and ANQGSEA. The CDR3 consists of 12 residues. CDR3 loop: CSARDKSYEQYF. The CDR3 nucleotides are TGCAGCGCCCGGGACAAGTCCTACGAGCAGTACTTC.

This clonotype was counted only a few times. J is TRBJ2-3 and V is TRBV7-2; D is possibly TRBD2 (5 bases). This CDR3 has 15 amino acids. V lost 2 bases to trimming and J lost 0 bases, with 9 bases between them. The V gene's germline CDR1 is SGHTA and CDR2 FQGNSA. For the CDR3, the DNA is TGTGCCAGCAGCTTAAGGGCTAGCAGCACAGATACGCAGTATTTT. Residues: CASSLRASSTDTQYF.